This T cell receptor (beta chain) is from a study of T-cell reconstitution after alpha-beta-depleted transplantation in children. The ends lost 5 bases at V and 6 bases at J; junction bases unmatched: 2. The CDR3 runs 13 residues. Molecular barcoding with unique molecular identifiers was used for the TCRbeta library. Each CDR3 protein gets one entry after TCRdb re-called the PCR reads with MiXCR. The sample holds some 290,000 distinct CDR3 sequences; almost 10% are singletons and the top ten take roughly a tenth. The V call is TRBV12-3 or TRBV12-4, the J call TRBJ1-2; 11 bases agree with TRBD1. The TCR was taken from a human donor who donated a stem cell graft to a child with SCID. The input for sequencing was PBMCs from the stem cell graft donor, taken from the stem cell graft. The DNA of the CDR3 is TGTGCCAGCAGTCGGACAGGGGGCGATGGCTACACCTTC. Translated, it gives CASSRTGGDGYTF.